These 5 T cell receptor beta chains originate from one sample sequenced in a study of OX40 agonist ivuxolimab in advanced cancers. Assay used: immunoSEQ multiplex PCR; TCRdb lists only in-frame clones, some missing. This table has some 77,000 clones, 90% appearing once. The sequenced sample was CD4+ or CD8+ T cells sorted from blood, obtained in a trial of the OX40 agonist ivuxolimab. These receptors all come from an adult with an advanced solid tumor such as melanoma, head and neck, liver or kidney cancer.

The J gene is TRBJ1-3, the V gene TRBV6-5, with D uncertain. The CDR3 runs to 15 residues. The V end was cut by 0 bases, the J end by 4 bases, with 10 bases between. Looked up from germline, CDR1 is MNHEY and CDR2 is SVGAGI. DNA for the CDR3: TGTGCCAGCAGTTACTCGAAGGGAGGGGGAAACACCATATATTTT. Amino acids: CASSYSKGGGNTIYF.

The rearrangement links TRBV5-1 to TRBJ2-5, with D maybe TRBD2 (6 bases). CDR1 and CDR2 from the germline V gene are SGHRS and YFSETQ. V lost 0 bases, J lost 2 bases, and 8 bases lay in between. The CDR3 consists of 14 residues. CDR3 protein: CASSLGSGQETQYF. The CDR3 nucleotides are TGCGCCAGCAGCTTGGGTAGCGGACAAGAGACCCAGTACTTC.

The gene calls are TRBV4-1 and TRBJ2-7; TRBD1 aligns across 10 bases. This CDR3 is 20 amino acids long. V dropped 0 bases and J dropped 2; count of bases not matched to a gene: 16. Germline CDR1 MGHRA, CDR2 YSYEKL. CDR3 nucleotides: TGCGCCAGCAGCCAAGAACTCTCGACAGGGGGCGTACGAAAGGCCTACGAGCAGTACTTC. Translating it yields CASSQELSTGGVRKAYEQYF.

This rearrangement joins TRBV6-5 to TRBJ2-2; D perhaps matches TRBD2 (6 bases). The CDR3 sequence is 15 residues long. The germline gives CDR1 MNHEY, CDR2 SVGAGI. V was trimmed by 5 bases and J by 6 bases, leaving 16 bases between them. Here the CDR3 reads CASSRPGLSAGELFF. The DNA for the CDR3 is TGTGCCAGCAGTCGGCCGGGACTTTCTGCCGGGGAGCTGTTTTTT.

This chain connects TRBV28 to TRBJ2-7; a weak D match, TRBD2 (5 bases). The germline CDR1 and CDR2 sequences are MDHEN and SYDVKM. The CDR3 has 14 residues. Trimming removed 3 bases from V and 7 bases from J, with 16 bases in between. CDR3 region: CASSFGGSQSEQYF. CDR3 DNA: TGTGCCAGCAGTTTCGGAGGTTCCCAGAGTGAGCAGTACTTC.